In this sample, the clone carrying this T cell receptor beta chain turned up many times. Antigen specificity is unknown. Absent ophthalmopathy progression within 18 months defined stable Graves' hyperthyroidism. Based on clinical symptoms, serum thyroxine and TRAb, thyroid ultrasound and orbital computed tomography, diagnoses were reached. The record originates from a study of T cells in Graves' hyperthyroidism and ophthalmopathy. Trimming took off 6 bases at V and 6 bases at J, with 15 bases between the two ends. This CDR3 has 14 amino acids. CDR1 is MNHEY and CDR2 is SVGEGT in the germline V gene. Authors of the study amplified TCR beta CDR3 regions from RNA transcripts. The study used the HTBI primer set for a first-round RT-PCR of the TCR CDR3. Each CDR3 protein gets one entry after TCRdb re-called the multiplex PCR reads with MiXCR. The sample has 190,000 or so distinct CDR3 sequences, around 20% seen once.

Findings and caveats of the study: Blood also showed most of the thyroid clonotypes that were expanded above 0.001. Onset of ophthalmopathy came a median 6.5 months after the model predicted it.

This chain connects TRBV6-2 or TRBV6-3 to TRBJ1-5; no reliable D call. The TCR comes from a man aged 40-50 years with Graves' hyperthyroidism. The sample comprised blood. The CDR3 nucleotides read TGTGCCAGCAGGTCAGATTCGGAGGGTCAGCCCCAGCATTTT. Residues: CASRSDSEGQPQHF.